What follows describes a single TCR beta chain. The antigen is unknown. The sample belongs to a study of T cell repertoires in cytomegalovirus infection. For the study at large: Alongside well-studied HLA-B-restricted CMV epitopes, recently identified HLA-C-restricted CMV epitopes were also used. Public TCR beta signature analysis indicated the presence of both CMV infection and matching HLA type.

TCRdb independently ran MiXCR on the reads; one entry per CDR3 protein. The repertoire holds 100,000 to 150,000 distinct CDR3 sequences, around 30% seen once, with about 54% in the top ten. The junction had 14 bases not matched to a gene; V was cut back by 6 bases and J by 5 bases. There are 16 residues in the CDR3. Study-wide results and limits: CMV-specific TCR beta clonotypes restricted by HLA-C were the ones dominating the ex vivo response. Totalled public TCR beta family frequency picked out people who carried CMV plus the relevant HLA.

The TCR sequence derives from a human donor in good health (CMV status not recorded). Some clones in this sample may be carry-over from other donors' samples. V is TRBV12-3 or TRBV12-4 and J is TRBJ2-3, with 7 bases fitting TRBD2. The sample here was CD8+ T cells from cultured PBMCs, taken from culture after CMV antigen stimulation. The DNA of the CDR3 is TGTGCCAGCAGCCCCCAGCGGCGGGGGAGCGGAGATACGCAGTATTTT. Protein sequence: CASSPQRRGSGDTQYF.